The clone carrying this TCR beta chain was counted a single time. Its antigen is still unknown. This specimen comes from a study of OX40 agonist ivuxolimab in advanced cancers. The overall study: Cancers in dose escalation were hepatocellular, melanoma, renal cell and head and neck.

J lost 2 bases, V lost 0 bases, and 9 bases had no gene match. This CDR3 has 18 residues. Looked up from germline, CDR1 is GTSNPN and CDR2 is SVGIG (reference sequence). Study-level results: Among expanded peripheral T cells, antigen specificity went undetermined. Doses of 0.1 to 3.0 mg/kg were accompanied by clonal expansion of CD4+ and CD8+ blood T cells by week 6. CD8+ T cells (on average) carried more expanded clones than CD4+ T cells.

Some clones are missing from TCRdb's copy, which holds only in-frame ones; the method was immunoSEQ multiplex PCR. The sample has 40,000 to 45,000 clones, about 88% seen once; the top ten hold about 16%. The sequence was obtained from an adult with an advanced solid tumor such as melanoma, head and neck, liver or kidney cancer. The sequences come from CD4+ or CD8+ T cells sorted from blood, collected in a trial of the OX40 agonist ivuxolimab. The chain employs TRBV30 and TRBJ2-3; 12 nucleotides match TRBD2. The CDR3 bases are TGTGCCTGGAGTGTTCTAGCGGGGGGGCACCTCCTCACAGATACGCAGTATTTT. Translation gives CAWSVLAGGHLLTDTQYF.